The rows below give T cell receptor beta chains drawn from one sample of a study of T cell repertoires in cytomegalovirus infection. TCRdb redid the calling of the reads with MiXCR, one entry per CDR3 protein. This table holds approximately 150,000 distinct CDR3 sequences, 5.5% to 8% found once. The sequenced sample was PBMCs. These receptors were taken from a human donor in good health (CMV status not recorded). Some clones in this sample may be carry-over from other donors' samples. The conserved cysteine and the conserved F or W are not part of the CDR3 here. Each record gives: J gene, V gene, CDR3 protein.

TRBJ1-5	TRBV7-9	ASESGNQPQH
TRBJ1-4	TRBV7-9	ASSPPPGTTNEKLF
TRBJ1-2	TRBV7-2	ASSRAGGGYGYT
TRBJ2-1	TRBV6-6	ASSYARDLGYEQF
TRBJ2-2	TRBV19	ASSIRSIAGELF
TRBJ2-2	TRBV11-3	ASSTYSGELF
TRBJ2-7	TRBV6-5	ASSYSGTDYEQY
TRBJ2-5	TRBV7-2	ASSPMGSGWETQY
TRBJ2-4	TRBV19	ASSIPGKRSNIQY
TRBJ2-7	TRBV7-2	ASSQGSGDTYEQY
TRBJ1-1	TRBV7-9	ASSRDTVEAF
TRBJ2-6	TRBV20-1	SALHAGIGANVLT
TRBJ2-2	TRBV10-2	ASTLQGNTGELF
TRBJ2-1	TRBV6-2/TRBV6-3	ASRGDGGSYNEQF
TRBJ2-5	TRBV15	ATSREIGGLVKTQY
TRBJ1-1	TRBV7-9	ASSTPGQGIEAF
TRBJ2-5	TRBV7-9	ATQWKGLEETQY
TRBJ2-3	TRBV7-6	ASSSDRGRWDTQY
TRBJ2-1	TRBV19	ASTRTGTSGAGSYNEQF
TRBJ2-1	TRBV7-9	ASSAQTREQF
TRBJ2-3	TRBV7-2	ASSLAVGPTDTQY
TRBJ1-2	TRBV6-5	ASSARQGKGDGYT
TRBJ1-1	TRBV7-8	ASSLAPTTQGRNTEAF
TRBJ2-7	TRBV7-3	ASSLSGQGGEQY
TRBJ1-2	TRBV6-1	ASRNPGQGYGYT
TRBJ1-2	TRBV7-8	ASSPDGQANYGYT
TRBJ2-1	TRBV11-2	ASSLGFARGEQF
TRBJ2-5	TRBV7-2	ASSAAGIGTQY
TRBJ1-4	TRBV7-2	ASSSSVGDEKLF
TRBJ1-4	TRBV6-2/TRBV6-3	ASSYTGRTNEKLF
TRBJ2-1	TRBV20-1	SAKAGAGGNEQF
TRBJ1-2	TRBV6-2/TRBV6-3	ASSYAGRNYGYT
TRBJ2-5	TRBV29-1	SVEPSGAGEETQY
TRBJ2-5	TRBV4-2	ASSQQGGETQY
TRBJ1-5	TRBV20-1	SATEGNQPQH
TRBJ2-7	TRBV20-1	SAREGHSYEQY
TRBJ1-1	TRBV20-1	SARDSLQGVMAGSWNTEAF
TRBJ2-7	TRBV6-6	ASSYSGTGQSPSYEQY
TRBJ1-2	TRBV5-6	ASSSVDSIPYGYT
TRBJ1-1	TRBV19	ASSAFPAEAF
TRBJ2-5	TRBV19	ASRGVAETQY
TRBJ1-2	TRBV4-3	ASSQERQGSGYT
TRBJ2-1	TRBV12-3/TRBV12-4	ASSEHLASSYNEQF
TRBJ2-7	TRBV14	ASSPSEAPTAGYEQY
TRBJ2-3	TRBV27	ASSFPTQY
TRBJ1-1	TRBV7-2	ASTSGEANTEAF
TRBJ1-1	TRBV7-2	ASRPIQGMRNTEAF
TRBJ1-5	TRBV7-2	ASSLGFNQPQH
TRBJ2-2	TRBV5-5	ASNNGRLRSGELF
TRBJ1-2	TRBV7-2	ASSLARDSLVDT
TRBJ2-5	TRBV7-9	ASTGETGARETQY
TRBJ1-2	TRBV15	ATSRDARRDYGYT
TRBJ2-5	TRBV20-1	SSSGGQQETQY
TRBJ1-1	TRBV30	ALENPQGATEAF
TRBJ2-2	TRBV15	ATSIRRGQNTGELF